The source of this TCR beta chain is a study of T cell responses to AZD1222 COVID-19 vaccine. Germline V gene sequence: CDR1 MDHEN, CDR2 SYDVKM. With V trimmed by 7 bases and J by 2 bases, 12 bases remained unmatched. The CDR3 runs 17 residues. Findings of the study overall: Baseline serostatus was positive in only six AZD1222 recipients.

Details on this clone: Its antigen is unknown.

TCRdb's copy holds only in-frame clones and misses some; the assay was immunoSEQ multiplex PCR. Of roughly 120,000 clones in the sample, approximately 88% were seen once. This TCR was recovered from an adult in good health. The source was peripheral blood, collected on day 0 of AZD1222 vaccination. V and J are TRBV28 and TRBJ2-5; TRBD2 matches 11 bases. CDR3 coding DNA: TGTGCCAGCATCAAGGGGATAGCGGGGGGGCCACAAGAGACCCAGTACTTC. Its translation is CASIKGIAGGPQETQYF.